The 24 T cell receptor beta chains in this list originate from one sample, sequenced in a study of T cells after somatic rescue of genetic block. Repertoires were generated with immunoSEQ multiplex PCR, while TCRdb's copy carries only in-frame clones and drops some. The sample shows about 67,000 clones, about 90% of them seen only once. The source material was peripheral blood mononuclear cells (PBMCs). These receptors were obtained from a middle-aged man.

The chain joins TRBV18 to TRBJ2-7; 7 bases line up with TRBD1. J lost 4 bases, V lost 8 bases, and 8 bases had no gene match. From germline, CDR1 is KGHSH and CDR2 LQKENI. The CDR3 consists of 13 residues. The CDR3 protein is CASTTGDSYEQYF. The DNA of the CDR3 is TGTGCCAGCACAACAGGGGACAGTTACGAGCAGTACTTC.

The chain employs TRBV6-1 and TRBJ1-1; D not certain. In germline, CDR1 is MNHNS, CDR2 SASEGT. The length of the CDR3 is 15 residues. V was clipped by 2 bases and J by 4 bases, with 14 bases between them. The CDR3 DNA sequence: TGTGCCAGCAGTGAACGAACGTGGGGATCCACTGAAGCTTTCTTT. It translates to CASSERTWGSTEAFF.

This clone was observed once. The chain uses TRBV29-1 and TRBJ2-1; 7 bases line up with TRBD1. With 3 bases clipped from V and 10 bases from J, the junction kept 15 bases outside the gene matches. The CDR3 loop spans 15 amino acids. CDR1 and CDR2 from the germline V gene are SQVTM and ANQGSEA. The CDR3 reads CSVDLPDRASGEQFF. The CDR3 DNA is TGCAGCGTTGATCTTCCCGACAGGGCATCTGGGGAGCAGTTCTTC.

The chain is built from TRBV4-1 and TRBJ2-1, with D perhaps TRBD2 (6 bases). V dropped 3 bases and J dropped 9 bases, with 15 bases sitting between them. This CDR3 spans 14 amino acids. Per the germline V gene, CDR1 is MGHRA and CDR2 is YSYEKL. Written as DNA, the CDR3 is TGCGCCAGCAGCCAGGAGAGACTAGAGGGTGAGCAGTTCTTC. Translated, it gives CASSQERLEGEQFF.

CDR3 in amino acids: CASSFWTSGRGNEQFF. The CDR3 DNA sequence: TGTGCCAGCTCATTCTGGACTAGCGGGAGGGGGAATGAGCAGTTCTTC. The rearrangement joins TRBV18 to TRBJ2-1; TRBD2 matches at 15 bases. CDR3 length: 16 amino acids. Trimming at V came to 5 bases and at J to 7 bases, leaving 6 bases not matched to a gene. From germline, CDR1 is KGHSH and CDR2 LQKENI. Full variable domain (remainder filled in from reference TRBV18 and TRBJ2-1): NAGVMQNPRHLVRRRGQEARLRCSPMKGHSHVYWYRQLPEEGLKFMVYLQKENIIDESGMPKERFSAEFPKEGPSILRIQQVVRGDSAAYFCASSFWTSGRGNEQFFGPGTRLTVL.

The chain couples TRBV10-2 to TRBJ2-1, with D perhaps matching TRBD2 (6 bases). Trimming stripped 7 bases from V and 6 bases from J, with 13 bases between. CDR3 length: 13 residues. Germline loops: CDR1 WSHSY, CDR2 SAAADI. CDR3 region: CASKFGGSNEQFF. The CDR3 DNA reads as TGCGCCAGCAAATTTGGGGGGAGCAATGAGCAGTTCTTC.

J is TRBJ1-1 and V is TRBV11-2, with D maybe TRBD1 (5 bases). The CDR3 is 15 residues long. Trimming removed 5 bases from V and 0 bases from J, with 13 bases in between. Germline lookup yields CDR1 SGHAT and CDR2 FQNNGV. CDR3 residues: CASSRRGAMNTEAFF. Written as DNA, the CDR3 is TGTGCCAGCAGCCGGCGCGGGGCCATGAACACTGAAGCTTTCTTT. Variable domain in full (rest from reference TRBV11-2 and TRBJ1-1): EAGVAQSPRYKIIEKRQSVAFWCNPISGHATLYWYQQILGQGPKLLIQFQNNGVVDDSQLPKDRFSAERLKGVDSTLKIQPAKLEDSAVYLCASSRRGAMNTEAFFGQGTRLTVV.

The chain links TRBV2 to TRBJ2-5, with D possibly TRBD2 on 6 matching bases. V lost 3 bases, J lost 2 bases, and 16 bases lay in between. Germline CDR1 SNHLY, CDR2 FYNNEI. The CDR3 extends over 16 amino acids. The DNA of the CDR3 is TGTGCCAGCAGTGAGAGGGGACGGGGGAGGCAAGAGACCCAGTACTTC. This gives the protein CASSERGRGRQETQYF.

The rearrangement joins TRBV11-2 to TRBJ1-5; 8 bases fit TRBD1. The CDR3 is made up of 16 amino acids. V shed 5 bases, J shed 0 bases, and the junction held 6 bases outside the gene matches. Per the germline V gene, CDR1 is SGHAT and CDR2 is FQNNGV. The CDR3 reads CASSPGTGVSNQPQHF. The DNA for the CDR3 is TGTGCCAGCAGCCCGGGGACAGGTGTTAGCAATCAGCCCCAGCATTTT.

The rearrangement joins TRBV6-5 to TRBJ1-1; 7 bases agree with TRBD1. The CDR3 spans 15 residues. With V trimmed by 4 bases and J by 1 base, 6 bases remained unmatched. Germline V gene sequence: CDR1 MNHEY, CDR2 SVGAGI. This chain's CDR3 is CASSFGTVQNTEAFF. CDR3 sequence (DNA): TGTGCCAGCAGTTTCGGGACAGTTCAGAACACTGAAGCTTTCTTT.

The chain employs TRBV4-2 and TRBJ2-1, with 15 bases lining up with TRBD2. V was pared by 8 bases and J by 13 bases, with 6 bases of the junction left unmatched. Germline V gives CDR1 LGHNA, CDR2 YNFKEQ. This CDR3 comprises 13 residues. Here the CDR3 reads CASGWGLAGGQFF. DNA of the CDR3: TGTGCCAGCGGGTGGGGACTAGCGGGAGGACAGTTCTTC.

This chain uses TRBV7-6 with TRBJ2-3, with TRBD2 matching 10 bases. This CDR3 has 17 amino acids. From germline, CDR1 is SGHVS and CDR2 FNYEAQ. J lost 0 bases, V lost 0 bases, and 3 bases had no gene match. This CDR3 is CASSLATSGTSTDTQYF. In DNA, the CDR3 is TGTGCCAGCAGCTTAGCCACTAGCGGGACCAGCACAGATACGCAGTATTTT.

The V gene is TRBV7-9, the J gene TRBJ1-2, with D tentatively TRBD1 (6 bases). CDR3 length equals 13 residues. Germline-derived CDR1 and CDR2 are SEHNR and FQNEAQ (reference sequence). Deletions cut 2 bases from V and 10 bases from J, with 14 bases between. The CDR3 loop is CASSLHPEGDYTF. The CDR3 DNA reads as TGTGCCAGCAGCTTACATCCGGAGGGGGACTACACCTTC.

The chain is built from TRBV6-1 and TRBJ1-5; 10 nucleotides align to TRBD1. Looked up from germline, CDR1 is MNHNS and CDR2 is SASEGT. Trimming cost V 8 bases and J 7 bases; bases outside gene matches: 8. The CDR3 has 14 residues. The CDR3 is CASGRDRGNQPQHF. The CDR3 DNA is TGTGCCAGCGGAAGGGACAGGGGAAACCAGCCCCAGCATTTT.

The chain combines TRBV4-2 with TRBJ1-4, with D tentatively TRBD1 (5 bases). From germline, CDR1 is LGHNA and CDR2 YNFKEQ. V was shortened by 0 bases and J by 3 bases, with 14 bases between the two germline ends. The CDR3 consists of 17 residues. CDR3 in DNA: TGTGCCAGCAGCCAAGATCTTCCCGGGACGGCTAATGAAAAACTGTTTTTT. It encodes CASSQDLPGTANEKLFF.

The chain has TRBV5-5 and TRBJ1-4; possibly TRBD1 for D (5 bases). V shed 3 bases and J shed 0 bases, with 6 bases lying between them. CDR1 SGHKS and CDR2 YYEKEE come from the germline V gene (reference sequence). CDR3 size: 14 residues. For the CDR3, the DNA is TGTGCCAGCAGCTGGGGGGCAACTAATGAAAAACTGTTTTTT. Amino acid sequence: CASSWGATNEKLFF.

Comment on this clone: Other DNA sequences in this sample translate to the same CDR3. CDR3 in DNA: TGTGCCAGCAGTTTTGGCTCCTACGAGCAGTACTTC. Its translation is CASSFGSYEQYF. The V and J genes are TRBV28 and TRBJ2-7; unclear D gene. The CDR3 runs 12 residues. CDR1 and CDR2 from the germline V gene are MDHEN and SYDVKM. The germline V and J ends were trimmed by 3 bases and 0 bases, with 3 bases remaining between them.

V usage is TRBV11-2 and J usage is TRBJ2-3; D possibly corresponds to TRBD1 (5 bases). This CDR3 is 14 amino acids long. Deletions cut 8 bases from V and 1 base from J, with 13 bases between. Looked up from germline, CDR1 is SGHAT and CDR2 is FQNNGV. The CDR3 loop is CASYTGWGTDTQYF. In nucleotides, the CDR3 is TGTGCCAGCTACACAGGTTGGGGCACAGATACGCAGTATTTT.

This rearrangement joins TRBV18 to TRBJ1-4; the match to TRBD1 covers 8 bases. This CDR3 region has 15 residues. Germline-derived CDR1 and CDR2 are KGHSH and LQKENI. After removal of 5 bases from V and 7 bases from J, the junction contained 9 bases not matched to a gene. The CDR3 sequence: CASSSNRQGSEKLFF. The CDR3 DNA sequence: TGTGCCAGCTCATCAAACCGACAGGGGAGTGAAAAACTGTTTTTT.

The chain is built from TRBV7-9 and TRBJ2-1; a weak D match, TRBD1 (6 bases). From germline, CDR1 is SEHNR and CDR2 FQNEAQ (reference sequence). Trimming cost V 6 bases and J 6 bases, with 18 bases left between them. This CDR3 spans 15 amino acids. The CDR3 here is CASRRTGQVFNEQFF. The DNA of the CDR3 is TGTGCCAGCAGGCGTACAGGGCAGGTCTTCAATGAGCAGTTCTTC. The full variable domain, completed using reference TRBV7-9 and TRBJ2-1, is DTGVSQNPRHKITKRGQNVTFRCDPISEHNRLYWYRQTLGQGPEFLTYFQNEAQLEKSRLLSDRFSAERPKGSFSTLEIQRTEQGDSAMYLCASRRTGQVFNEQFFGPGTRLTVL.

This clone showed up just once. The rearrangement joins TRBV6-4 to TRBJ2-1; 7 bases fit TRBD1. The V gene end was trimmed by 0 bases and the J gene end by 2 bases; junction bases not matched to a gene: 4. The germline V gene encodes CDR1 MRHNA and CDR2 SNTAGT. The CDR3 extends over 16 amino acids. The CDR3 bases are TGTGCCAGCAGTGACTCCGCTGGACAGGCCTACAATGAGCAGTTCTTC. This gives the protein CASSDSAGQAYNEQFF.

V gene TRBV9 combines with J gene TRBJ2-7, with 8 bases that match TRBD1. Unmatched junction bases numbered 2, after V lost 0 bases and J lost 3 bases. Per the germline V gene, CDR1 is SGDLS and CDR2 is YYNGEE. The CDR3 sequence is 14 residues long. The CDR3 protein is CASSVGTGFYEQYF. In DNA form, the CDR3 reads TGTGCCAGCAGCGTAGGGACAGGGTTCTACGAGCAGTACTTC. Supplemented by reference TRBV9 and TRBJ2-7, the full variable domain reads DSGVTQTPKHLITATGQRVTLRCSPRSGDLSVYWYQQSLDQGLQFLIQYYNGEERAKGNILERFSAQQFPDLHSELNLSSLELGDSALYFCASSVGTGFYEQYFGPGTRLTVT.

This clone was seen just once. The J gene is TRBJ2-5, the V gene TRBV18; TRBD1 might be the D (5 bases). This CDR3 region has 14 residues. CDR1 and CDR2 from the germline V gene are KGHSH and LQKENI. V lost 4 bases to trimming and J lost 2 bases, with 11 bases between them. CDR3 protein: CASSLVTGQETQYF. The CDR3 DNA sequence: TGTGCCAGCTCACTGGTAACAGGTCAAGAGACCCAGTACTTC.

This clone was counted a few times. V is TRBV7-2 and J is TRBJ2-2; 12 bases are shared with TRBD2. This CDR3 contains 15 residues. CDR1 is SGHTA and CDR2 is FQGNSA in the germline V gene. The junction had 2 bases not matched to a gene; V was cut back by 5 bases and J by 4 bases. The DNA for the CDR3 is TGTGCCAGCAGCCCACTAGCGGGAGGCACCGGGGAGCTGTTTTTT. Its protein is CASSPLAGGTGELFF.